This entry features one TCR beta chain sequence. Its cognate antigen is unknown. The source of the sample is a study of T cell responses to AZD1222 COVID-19 vaccine. Across the study: Pooled samples include second doses given at about 4 or 12 weeks.

Findings and caveats of the study: Reportedly, close to half of spike-specific TCRs are directed against unmutated variant regions. Every sample of the repertoires postdated the peak T cell response.

Repertoires were generated with immunoSEQ multiplex PCR, while TCRdb's copy carries only in-frame clones and drops some. The data show 99,000 or so clones, over 75% seen once. Sequenced here: peripheral blood, sampled on day 0 of AZD1222 vaccination. The clonotype comes from an adult in good health.

This CDR3 reads CASSPRRRGAPTDTQYF. The DNA of the CDR3 is TGCGCCAGCAGCCCGAGGCGGCGGGGGGCCCCCACAGATACGCAGTATTTT. The chain combines TRBV4-1 with TRBJ2-3; 8 nucleotides agree with TRBD2. The CDR3 totals 17 residues. Per the germline V gene, CDR1 is MGHRA and CDR2 is YSYEKL. With V trimmed by 4 bases and J by 2 bases, 11 bases remained unmatched.